The present entry profiles one T cell receptor beta chain with its context. This sample is drawn from a study of radiotherapy plus CTLA-4 blockade in lung cancer. Germline CDR1 and CDR2: MNHEY and SMNVEV (reference sequence). This CDR3 comprises 14 residues. Losses at the gene ends were 3 bases for V and 7 bases for J; bases not matched to a gene: 8. Clones were sequenced by immunoSEQ multiplex PCR, and TCRdb holds only the in-frame ones, with some missing. The sample has 80,000 or so clones, around 78% seen once. The chain combines TRBV27 with TRBJ1-2; the match to TRBD1 covers 7 bases. The clonotype was recovered from a human donor with non-small cell lung cancer who had a partial response to radiotherapy plus ipilimumab. Some clones in this sample may be carry-over from other donors' samples. The sequencing here drew on peripheral blood, taken from a patient treated with radiotherapy plus ipilimumab. CDR3 nucleotides: TGTGCCAGCAGTTTTTCCGGGAACAGGGGTGGCTACACCTTC. Translation gives CASSFSGNRGGYTF.